This is a list of T cell receptor beta chains from one sample in a study of blood T cell repertoires in COVID-19. TCRdb's table, derived via immunoSEQ multiplex PCR, lists solely in-frame clones and lacks some. Among 200,000 to 250,000 clones listed, 85% to 90% were seen once. Sample: peripheral blood. The receptors stem from a man aged 25 to 40 with COVID-19, enrolled during active disease. CDR3s include the opening cysteine and the closing phenylalanine or tryptophan. The D gene is left open where the match is weak. Only some rows state a clone size, as once, few, many or a class for expanded clones.

clone size: NA
V gene: TRBV5-4
J gene: TRBJ1-2
CDR3 length: 14
D gene: NA
CDR3 protein: CASSLDAGEYGYTF
CDR3 DNA: TGTGCCAGCAGCTTGGACGCAGGGGAATATGGCTACACCTTC

clone size: NA
V gene: TRBV19
J gene: TRBJ1-2
CDR3 length: 15
D gene: TRBD1
CDR3 protein: CASSIGGQGAYGYTF
CDR3 DNA: TGTGCCAGTAGTATAGGTGGGCAGGGGGCGTATGGCTACACCTTC

clone size: NA
V gene: TRBV5-1
J gene: TRBJ2-7
CDR3 length: 16
D gene: TRBD1
CDR3 protein: CASSWGPGQGSYEQYF
CDR3 DNA: TGCGCCAGCAGCTGGGGGCCGGGACAGGGTTCCTACGAGCAGTACTTC

clone size: NA
V gene: TRBV19
J gene: TRBJ2-7
CDR3 length: 14
D gene: TRBD2
CDR3 protein: CASSPGLPSYEQYF
CDR3 DNA: TGTGCCAGTAGCCCGGGACTACCCTCCTACGAGCAGTACTTC

clone size: NA
V gene: TRBV2
J gene: TRBJ1-1
CDR3 length: 14
D gene: NA
CDR3 protein: CASRIQGVSAEAFF
CDR3 DNA: TGTGCCAGCAGAATACAGGGAGTTAGTGCTGAAGCTTTCTTT

clone size: NA
V gene: TRBV9
J gene: TRBJ2-1
CDR3 length: 17
D gene: NA
CDR3 protein: CASSVELATHGDNEQFF
CDR3 DNA: TGTGCCAGCAGCGTAGAACTAGCCACACATGGGGACAATGAGCAGTTCTTC

clone size: NA
V gene: TRBV7-8
J gene: TRBJ2-5
CDR3 length: 16
D gene: NA
CDR3 protein: CASSRPDRGNQETQYF
CDR3 DNA: TGTGCCAGCAGCCGTCCCGACCGGGGAAACCAAGAGACCCAGTACTTC

clone size: NA
V gene: TRBV14
J gene: TRBJ2-7
CDR3 length: 15
D gene: TRBD1
CDR3 protein: CASSPFRDREDEQYF
CDR3 DNA: TGTGCCAGCAGCCCCTTTAGGGACAGGGAGGACGAGCAGTACTTC

clone size: NA
V gene: TRBV2
J gene: TRBJ2-5
CDR3 length: 14
D gene: NA
CDR3 protein: CASSEYGQGETQYF
CDR3 DNA: TGTGCCAGCAGTGAATACGGCCAGGGGGAGACCCAGTACTTC

clone size: once
V gene: TRBV14
J gene: TRBJ2-3
CDR3 length: 15
D gene: NA
CDR3 protein: CASSQQGPSTDTQYF
CDR3 DNA: TGTGCCAGCAGCCAACAGGGGCCAAGCACAGATACGCAGTATTTT

clone size: NA
V gene: TRBV15
J gene: TRBJ1-3
CDR3 length: 16
D gene: NA
CDR3 protein: CATSRGGGSSGNTIYF
CDR3 DNA: TGTGCCACCAGCAGAGGGGGGGGGAGCTCTGGAAACACCATATATTTT

clone size: once
V gene: TRBV5-1
J gene: TRBJ1-3
CDR3 length: 15
D gene: NA
CDR3 protein: CASSATGVSGNTIYF
CDR3 DNA: TGCGCCAGCAGCGCTACCGGAGTCTCTGGAAACACCATATATTTT

clone size: NA
V gene: TRBV30
J gene: TRBJ1-2
CDR3 length: 13
D gene: NA
CDR3 protein: CAWSVEGYYGYTF
CDR3 DNA: TGTGCCTGGAGTGTGGAGGGATACTATGGCTACACCTTC

clone size: NA
V gene: TRBV29-1
J gene: TRBJ2-7
CDR3 length: 14
D gene: TRBD1
CDR3 protein: CSVEDPGTVRQQYF
CDR3 DNA: TGCAGCGTTGAAGACCCCGGGACAGTACGGCAGCAGTACTTC